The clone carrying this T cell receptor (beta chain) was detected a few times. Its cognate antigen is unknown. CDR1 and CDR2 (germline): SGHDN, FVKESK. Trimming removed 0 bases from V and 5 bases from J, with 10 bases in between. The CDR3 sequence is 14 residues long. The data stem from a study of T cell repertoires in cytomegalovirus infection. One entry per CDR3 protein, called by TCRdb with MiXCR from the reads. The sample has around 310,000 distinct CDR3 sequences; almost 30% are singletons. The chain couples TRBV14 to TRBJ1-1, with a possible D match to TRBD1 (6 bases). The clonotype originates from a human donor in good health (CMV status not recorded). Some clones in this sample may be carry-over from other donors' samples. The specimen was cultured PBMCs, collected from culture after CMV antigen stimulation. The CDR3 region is CASSQERGRTEAFF. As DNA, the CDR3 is TGTGCCAGCAGCCAAGAGAGGGGGAGGACTGAAGCTTTCTTT.